This T cell receptor (beta chain) was recovered during a study of T-cell memory formation after mild COVID-19 (dated by TCRdb to the early 2020s). Study-level background: TCR sequence clusters from the two donors were found to be largely donor specific. T-cell clones expanding and contracting after mild COVID-19 in a couple of donors were tracked by longitudinal TCRalpha and TCRbeta repertoire sequencing. The cohort comprised two young, previously healthy adult volunteers, one female and one male. What the study reported, not specific to this receptor: Contracting CD4+ clones appeared mostly in the CM and EM memory subsets, whereas CD8+ clones were enriched in EMRA. SARS-CoV-2 specificity of the second-wave clones peaking on day 37 was not confirmed. Some responding clones were found in pre-infection memory, which suggests that pre-existing cross-reactive memory T cells took part in the SARS-CoV-2 response. Only a couple of mild cases were covered by the study, and larger cohorts that include severe cases with pre-infection samples were considered necessary. Clones that contracted from day 15 to 85 showed balanced CD4/CD8 phenotypes, whereas a second wave of clones that expanded from day 15 to 37 leaned towards CD4+.

Ficoll-Paque density gradient centrifugation was used to isolate PBMCs. Of note for this clonotype: Its specific antigen is unknown. Base qualities are not provided; no much larger clone lies one nucleotide away.

V is cut back by 7 bases and J by 4 bases, with 11 bases in the junction unmatched. The germline V gene encodes CDR1 LNHDA and CDR2 SQIVND (reference sequence). The CDR3 spans 16 residues, from the cysteine through the phenylalanine. Just the 48-base CDR3 DNA is kept, in frame starting at base 1. TCRdb records Illumina NovaSeq 6000 as the sequencer. TCRalpha and TCRbeta cDNA libraries were constructed by 5'RACE with constant-segment primers, with sample barcodes and unique molecular identifiers being introduced. Trizol reagent was used to extract RNA from every sample. Libraries were amplified in two PCR steps, with a second sample barcode and Illumina TruSeq adapters added in the second step. The libraries were sequenced on an Illumina NovaSeq using 2 x 150 bp paired-end reads. The authors processed their data as follows. Reads were demultiplexed and collapsed into UMI-guided consensus sequences with migec v1.2.7. Using mixcr v2.1.11, UMI consensuses were aligned to TRA and TRB V and J templates and then assembled into clonotypes. A clonotype was counted as expanded or contracted only if both edgeR and NoisET called the change significant, with noise models trained on biological replicates. edgeR calls used a false discovery rate-adjusted p below 0.01 and a log2 fold-change threshold of 1. As an exploratory analysis of dynamics, max-normalized trajectories of the 1000 most abundant clonotypes were examined by PCA with hierarchical clustering. Each responding clone was given a CD4 or CD8 phenotype based on the CD4+ and CD8+ repertoires, which had been sequenced separately. TCRdb trimmed the raw reads at Q25, called clones with MiXCR and kept productive beta chains. Every entry covers one CDR3 protein and lists the most common genes and DNA from its rows. In this record, the V and J calls reflect TCRdb's handling and not the investigators' own analysis. The sample profile shows roughly 550,000 distinct CDR3 sequences; about a fifth of them were found once. Around an eighth of the sample is in the top ten clones.

The chain joins TRBV19 to TRBJ1-5; 9 of the junction bases match TRBD1. The TCR originated in an adult woman who had mild COVID-19 (a few samples of this study predate the infection). The sample titles of this study are shuffled in the database, so cell type and time point are left out; the donor was told from shared clones. The source material was PBMCs or a T cell subset sorted from them (not recorded which). In nucleotide form, the sequence is TGTGCCAGTACCCCCTGGGGACAGGGCCCAAATCAGCCCCAGCATTTT. It codes for CASTPWGQGPNQPQHF.